The following is a TCR beta chain sequence with its context. The antigen is undetermined. This record comes from a study of T cell clonotyping in hematopoietic cell transplantation. Data came from immunoSEQ multiplex PCR; TCRdb stores just in-frame clones and leaves some out. The sample contains about 41,000 clones, about 95% of which appear only once. Study-level points and caveats: Few recipient clonotypes overlapped donors; over 97% were de novo at given depth. Recipient TCR diversity dropped after transplant; expanded clonotypes rose from day 30 to 180. Higher Inverse Simpson Index values in graft donor and pretransplant recipient predicted broader posttransplant TCR diversity.

Germline CDR1 KGHSY, CDR2 FQNENV. The CDR3 totals 14 residues. Trimming left V 4 bases short and J 6 bases short, with 14 bases between. This TCR came from a man under 40 in good health. Some clones in this sample may be carry-over from other donors' samples. The specimen was peripheral blood mononuclear cells. The chain combines TRBV16 with TRBJ2-3; TRBD1 or TRBD2 may be the D gene (5 bases each). The CDR3 is CASSPGTGLDTQYF. The CDR3 coding sequence is TGTGCCAGCAGCCCTGGGACGGGGCTTGATACGCAGTATTTT.